The source of this T cell receptor beta chain is a study of response to subunit inactivated influenza vaccine. A single record per CDR3 protein comes from TCRdb applying MiXCR to the RT-PCR reads. The profile shows 650,000 to 800,000 distinct CDR3 sequences, roughly 14% of them singletons. Source: PBMCs from blood, taken roughly 2 weeks before vaccination. The TCR originated in a man over 45 who received an inactivated influenza vaccine.

CDR3 sequence (DNA): TGTGCCATCAGTGAGTCCCAGGGGTTTCATGAGCAGTTCTTC. Protein product: CAISESQGFHEQFF. The V gene is TRBV10-3, the J gene TRBJ2-1, with D possibly TRBD1 on 6 matching bases. Deletions cut 0 bases from V and 8 bases from J, with 11 bases between. The CDR3 length is 14 residues. Germline lookup yields CDR1 ENHRY and CDR2 SYGVKD.